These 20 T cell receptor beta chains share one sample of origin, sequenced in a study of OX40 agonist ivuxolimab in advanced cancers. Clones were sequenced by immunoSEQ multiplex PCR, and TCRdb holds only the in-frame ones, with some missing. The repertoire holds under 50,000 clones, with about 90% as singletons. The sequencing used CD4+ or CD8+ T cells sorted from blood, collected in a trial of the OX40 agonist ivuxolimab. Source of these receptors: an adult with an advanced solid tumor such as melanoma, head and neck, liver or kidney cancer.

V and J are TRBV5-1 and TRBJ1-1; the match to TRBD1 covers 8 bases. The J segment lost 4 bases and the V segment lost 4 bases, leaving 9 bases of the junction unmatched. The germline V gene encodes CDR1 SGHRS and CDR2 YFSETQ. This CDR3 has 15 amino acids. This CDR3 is CASSAPDRGGTEAFF. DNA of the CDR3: TGCGCCAGCAGCGCACCCGACAGGGGAGGCACTGAAGCTTTCTTT.

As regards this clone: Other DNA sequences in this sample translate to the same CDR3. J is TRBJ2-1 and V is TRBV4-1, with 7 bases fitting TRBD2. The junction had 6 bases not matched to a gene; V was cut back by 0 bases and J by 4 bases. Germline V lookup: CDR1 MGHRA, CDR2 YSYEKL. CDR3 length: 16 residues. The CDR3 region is CASSQDGLADYNEQFF. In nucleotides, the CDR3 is TGCGCCAGCAGCCAAGATGGGCTAGCGGATTACAATGAGCAGTTCTTC.

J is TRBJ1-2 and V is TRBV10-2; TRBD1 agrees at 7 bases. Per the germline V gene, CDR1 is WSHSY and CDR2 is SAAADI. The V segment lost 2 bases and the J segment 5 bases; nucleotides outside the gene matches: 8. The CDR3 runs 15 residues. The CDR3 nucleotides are TGCGCCAGCAGTGAGGATGTCAGGGGGAGATATGGCTACACCTTC. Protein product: CASSEDVRGRYGYTF.

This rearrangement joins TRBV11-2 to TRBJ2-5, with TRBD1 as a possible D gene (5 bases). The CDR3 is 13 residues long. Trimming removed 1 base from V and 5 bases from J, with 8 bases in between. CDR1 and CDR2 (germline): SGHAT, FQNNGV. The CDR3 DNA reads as TGTGCCAGCAGCTTAGCAGGGCGGGAGACCCAGTACTTC. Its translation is CASSLAGRETQYF.

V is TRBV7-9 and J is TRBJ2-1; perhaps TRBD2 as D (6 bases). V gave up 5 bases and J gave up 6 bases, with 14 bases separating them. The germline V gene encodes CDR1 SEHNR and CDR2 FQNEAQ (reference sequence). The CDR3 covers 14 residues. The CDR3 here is CASSGPSEGNEQFF. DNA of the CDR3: TGTGCCAGCAGCGGGCCCTCGGAGGGCAATGAGCAGTTCTTC.

The CDR3 DNA sequence: TGTGCCAGCAGCTTAGGCCGCGGGAATACCTACAATGAGCAGTTCTTC. Its protein product is CASSLGRGNTYNEQFF. This chain uses TRBV7-3 with TRBJ2-1, with a tentative D call TRBD2 (6 bases). The V end lost 2 bases, the J end lost 2 bases, and 13 bases lay between the germline ends. The V gene's germline CDR1 is SGHTA and CDR2 FQGTGA. The CDR3 covers 16 residues.

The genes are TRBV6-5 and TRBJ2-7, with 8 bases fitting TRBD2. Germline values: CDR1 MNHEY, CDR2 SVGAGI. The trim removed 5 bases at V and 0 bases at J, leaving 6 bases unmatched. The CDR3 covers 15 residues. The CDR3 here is CASSLLAAISYEQYV. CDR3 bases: TGTGCCAGCAGTCTACTAGCGGCCATCTCCTACGAGCAGTACGTC.

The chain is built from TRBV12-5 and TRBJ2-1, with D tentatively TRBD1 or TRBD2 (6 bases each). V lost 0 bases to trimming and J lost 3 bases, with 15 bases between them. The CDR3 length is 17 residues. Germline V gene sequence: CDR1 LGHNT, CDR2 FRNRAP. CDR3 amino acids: CASGLVSGRGVYNEQFF. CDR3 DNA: TGTGCTAGTGGTTTGGTAAGCGGAAGGGGGGTCTACAATGAGCAGTTCTTC.

The CDR3 loop is CASRKGTHHGYTF. The CDR3 coding sequence is TGTGCCAGCAGAAAGGGGACCCACCATGGCTACACCTTC. J is TRBJ1-2 and V is TRBV27; D might be TRBD1 (5 bases). The germline V and J ends were trimmed by 6 bases and 6 bases, with 14 bases remaining between them. This CDR3 is built from 13 residues. Germline lookup yields CDR1 MNHEY and CDR2 SMNVEV (reference sequence).

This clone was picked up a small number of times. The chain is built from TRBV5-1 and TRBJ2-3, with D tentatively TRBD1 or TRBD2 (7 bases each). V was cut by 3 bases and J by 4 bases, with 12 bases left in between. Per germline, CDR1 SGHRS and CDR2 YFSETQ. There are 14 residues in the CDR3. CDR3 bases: TGCGCCAGCAGCTCGACAGGGAGGGCAGATACGCAGTATTTT. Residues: CASSSTGRADTQYF.

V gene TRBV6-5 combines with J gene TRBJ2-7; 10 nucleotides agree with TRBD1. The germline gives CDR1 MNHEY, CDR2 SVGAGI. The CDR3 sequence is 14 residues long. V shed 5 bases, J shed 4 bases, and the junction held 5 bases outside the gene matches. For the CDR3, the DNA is TGTGCCAGCAGTGCGACAGGGGGCGGGTACGAGCAGTACTTC. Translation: CASSATGGGYEQYF.

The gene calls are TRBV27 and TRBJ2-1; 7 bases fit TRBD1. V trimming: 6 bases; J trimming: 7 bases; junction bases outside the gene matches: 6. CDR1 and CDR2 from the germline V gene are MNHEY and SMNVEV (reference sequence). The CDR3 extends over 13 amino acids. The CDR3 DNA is TGTGCCAGCAGCACCGGGACAGTGAATGAGCAGTTCTTC. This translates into CASSTGTVNEQFF.

The CDR3 coding sequence is TGTGCCAGCAGCTTCTCAAATTCTATCCTCGACAATGAGCAGTTCTTC. Amino acids: CASSFSNSILDNEQFF. The chain employs TRBV7-9 and TRBJ2-1; D is unclear. Germline lookup yields CDR1 SEHNR and CDR2 FQNEAQ (reference sequence). This CDR3 region has 16 residues. The germline V and J ends were trimmed by 3 bases and 5 bases, with 17 bases remaining between them.

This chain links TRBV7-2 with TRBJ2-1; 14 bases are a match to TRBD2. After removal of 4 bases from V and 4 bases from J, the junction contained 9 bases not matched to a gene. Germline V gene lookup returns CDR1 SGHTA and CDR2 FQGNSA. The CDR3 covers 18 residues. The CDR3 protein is CASSSGLAGGAFYNEQFF. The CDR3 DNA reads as TGTGCCAGCAGCTCCGGACTAGCGGGAGGCGCTTTTTACAATGAGCAGTTCTTC.

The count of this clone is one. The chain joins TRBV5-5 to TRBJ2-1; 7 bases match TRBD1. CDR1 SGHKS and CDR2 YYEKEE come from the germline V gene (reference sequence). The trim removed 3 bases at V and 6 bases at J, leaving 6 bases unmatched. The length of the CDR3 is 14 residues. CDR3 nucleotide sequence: TGTGCCAGCAGCTCGGGACAGAGCCTCAATGAGCAGTTCTTC. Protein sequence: CASSSGQSLNEQFF.

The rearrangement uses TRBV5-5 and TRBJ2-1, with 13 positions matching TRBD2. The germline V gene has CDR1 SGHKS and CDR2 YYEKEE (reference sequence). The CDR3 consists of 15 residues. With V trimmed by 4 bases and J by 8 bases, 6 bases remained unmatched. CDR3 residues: CASSETSGRAHEQFF. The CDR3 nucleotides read TGTGCCAGCAGCGAAACTAGCGGGAGGGCCCATGAGCAGTTCTTC.

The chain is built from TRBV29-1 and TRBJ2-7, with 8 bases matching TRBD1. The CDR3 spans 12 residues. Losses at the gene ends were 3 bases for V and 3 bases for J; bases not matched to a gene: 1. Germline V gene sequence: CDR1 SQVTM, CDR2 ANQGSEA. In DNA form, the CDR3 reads TGCAGCGTTGAGACAGGGGACTACGAGCAGTACTTC. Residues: CSVETGDYEQYF.

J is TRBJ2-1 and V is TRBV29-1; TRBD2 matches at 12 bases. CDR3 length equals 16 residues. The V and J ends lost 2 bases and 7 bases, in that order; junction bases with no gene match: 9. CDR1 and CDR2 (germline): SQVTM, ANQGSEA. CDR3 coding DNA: TGCAGCGTTGAAAGCCTAGCGGGAGGGCCTTGGAATGAGCAGTTCTTC. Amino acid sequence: CSVESLAGGPWNEQFF.

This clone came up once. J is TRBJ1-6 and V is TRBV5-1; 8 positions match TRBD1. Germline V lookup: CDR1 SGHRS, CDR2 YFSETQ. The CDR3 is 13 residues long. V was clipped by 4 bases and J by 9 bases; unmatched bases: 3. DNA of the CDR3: TGCGCCAGCAGCATCGACAGGGGTTCACCCCTCCACTTT. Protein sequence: CASSIDRGSPLHF.

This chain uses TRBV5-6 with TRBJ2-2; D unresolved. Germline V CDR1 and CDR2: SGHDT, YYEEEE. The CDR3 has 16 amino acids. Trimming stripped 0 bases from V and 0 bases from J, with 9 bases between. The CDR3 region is CASSLGPIANTGELFF. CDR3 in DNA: TGTGCCAGCAGCTTGGGTCCTATTGCGAACACCGGGGAGCTGTTTTTT.